This section outlines one T cell receptor beta chain sequence together with its context. Its target antigen remains unknown. Nothing much larger sits one base from this clone, and base qualities are not available. The data were obtained in a study of blood T cells in healthy people across ages (dated by TCRdb to 2014 to 2015). Broadly, across the study: Template switching captured roughly one uniquely barcoded TCR beta cDNA molecule per two T cells in model experiments. Age-related changes in TCR beta repertoire diversity were measured in the study by deep sequencing normalized with unique cDNA molecular identifiers. The donors were split into four age groups: young (average about 15 years), middle-aged (39), aged (roughly 65) and long-lived (roughly 86). To avoid experimental bias, donors of different ages were distributed randomly across sequencing lanes. Using the same blood draw, the study looked at two additional independent replicas of 1 million unique cDNA reads for two donors, one aged 18 to 30 and the other aged 80 or older.

The library was made by 5' RACE. Sequencing instrument: Illumina HiSeq 2500. A second roughly 6 to 11 cycle PCR used a sample-barcoded 5' primer and a J-beta primer mix. A template-switch 5' adaptor carrying 12 random nucleotides introduced a unique molecular identifier onto each TCR beta cDNA molecule. Each sample yielded at least 3 million CDR3-containing paired-end reads. The Mint cDNA synthesis kit, primed by a TRBC-specific oligonucleotide, was used to synthesize first-strand cDNA from all RNA. After uracil-DNA glycosylase treatment, a first 18-cycle PCR used universal primers M1SS and BC2_uni_R on all cDNA. The study's processing was this. Each sample was normalized by randomly selecting 1 million high-quality reads, each carrying a distinct molecular identifier. Instead of being binned into consensus sequences, reads with shared molecular identifiers were discarded. CDR3 identification, clonotype clustering and error correction used MiTCR with a Q25 quality threshold and the strictest error-elimination algorithm. Lower-bound total TCR beta diversity was estimated with a nonparametric unseen species model using Euler transformation. Using fastp at Q25 and MiXCR, TCRdb reprocessed the public reads and kept productive beta chains. Rows are combined by CDR3 protein, so each entry shows the most common genes and DNA. The V and J calls shown here were made by TCRdb, not taken from the authors' results. This sample comprises some 860,000 distinct CDR3 sequences, roughly 50% of them detected only once. Around 24% of the sample is held by the ten biggest clonotypes.

On the study overall, not on this receptor specifically: Estimates of total diversity from one million sequenced T cells were regarded as lower bounds and underestimates. Bulk unsorted PBMC profiling prevented conclusive comparison of naive and antigen-experienced compartments. The long-lived group showed more naive CD4+ T cells, fewer expanded clones and increased TCR diversity than the aged group, suggesting age selection. As age increased, observed TCR beta diversity per million T cells dropped in a roughly linear way, and a significant reduction was already evident by age about 40. A strong correlation was found between observed TCR beta diversity and the percentage of naive T cells measured by flow cytometry. Because donor CMV infection status was unknown, age-related changes in expanded clonotypes were potentially confounded.

Systemically healthy Caucasian individuals from Russia, 39 in total and aged roughly 6 to 95 years, were included as donors. Each donor gave 9.5 to 10 milliliters of peripheral blood, drawn into EDTA-treated Vacutainer tubes. Ficoll-Paque density-gradient centrifugation was used to isolate PBMCs, with at least 6 million obtained per sample. Total RNA, at least 6 micrograms per sample, was extracted from PBMCs with Trizol reagent. For every donor, an aliquot of PBMCs went through flow cytometry to measure the percentages of naive CD45RAhigh/CD27high T cells. CDR3 length: 13 amino acids, cysteine to phenylalanine. Only the CDR3 region is kept as DNA, spanning 39 bases read in frame from base 1.

The source is a man aged 35 to 55 in good health. The chain is assembled from TRBV12-3 or TRBV12-4 and TRBJ2-4; the D gene assignment is ambiguous. Near its end, the DNA agrees better with TRBJ2-7, so the J call may be wrong. Sequencing was done on a sample of blood. The CDR3 corresponds to CASSFGLLYEQYF. The DNA is as follows: TGTGCCAGCAGTTTCGGTCTACTCTACGAGCAGTACTTC.